A selection of T cell receptor beta chains follows, all from one sample in a study of cytomegalovirus exposure and HLA in healthy donors. The method was immunoSEQ multiplex PCR; TCRdb's version includes in-frame clones alone and lacks a portion of them. The sample contains about 59,000 clones, roughly 77% of which appear only once. Sequencing was performed on PBMCs. These receptors all stem from a man between 25 and 39 years old in good health and CMV-seropositive. Both conserved end residues are part of each CDR3. A D gene is named only where the DNA matches it firmly. Clone size is shown for a subset of rows, as once, few, many or a class of expanded clone.

TRBD1,-,TRBV6-5,TRBJ2-2,TGTGCCAGCAGTGAAAGACAGGGCGGGGAGCTGTTTTTT,CASSERQGGELFF
TRBD1,-,TRBV2,TRBJ1-5,TGTGCCAGCAGTCCTACAGGGGGCAATCAGCCCCAGCATTTT,CASSPTGGNQPQHF
-,-,TRBV5-4,TRBJ1-1,TGTGCCAGCAGCTTGAACCCTAGACAGGAAGCTGAAGCTTTCTTT,CASSLNPRQEAEAFF
-,-,TRBV28,TRBJ1-2,TGTGCCAGCAGTTTCCCCCAACCCAGCTATGGCTACACCTTC,CASSFPQPSYGYTF
-,-,TRBV28,TRBJ1-5,TGTGCCAGCAGTTCCCCGGAGAGATATAGCAATCAGCCCCAGCATTTT,CASSSPERYSNQPQHF
-,-,TRBV19,TRBJ2-3,TGTGCCAGTTCAGCGGGAGATACGCAGTATTTT,CASSAGDTQYF
TRBD1,-,TRBV5-1,TRBJ2-7,TGCGCCAGCAGCTTGGTCGGGGACAGGGGATCCGAGCAGTACTTC,CASSLVGDRGSEQYF
TRBD2,-,TRBV10-3,TRBJ2-7,TGTGCCATCAGCGGGACTAGCGGGGCCTACGAGCAGTACTTC,CAISGTSGAYEQYF
TRBD2,-,TRBV11-1,TRBJ2-5,TGTGCCAGCAGCCGGGGGGGCGTGGAGACCCAGTACTTC,CASSRGGVETQYF
-,-,TRBV19,TRBJ2-1,TGTGCCAGTATCGAACGACCGTCGGGGGAGCAGTTCTTC,CASIERPSGEQFF
-,-,TRBV28,TRBJ2-3,TGTGCCAGCAGCGAAGACATTGTGGTAGGGGCAGATACGCAGTATTTT,CASSEDIVVGADTQYF
TRBD1,once,TRBV4-3,TRBJ2-3,TGCGCCAGCAGCCAAGATAGACAGGGGGGCACAGATACGCAGTATTTT,CASSQDRQGGTDTQYF
TRBD1,-,TRBV29-1,TRBJ1-2,TGCAGCGTACAAGGGACAGGTGGCTACACCTTC,CSVQGTGGYTF
-,-,TRBV9,TRBJ1-6,TGTGCCAGCAGCGTAGGGGGCCAGAGCTCCTATAATTCACCCCTCCACTTT,CASSVGGQSSYNSPLHF
-,-,TRBV18,TRBJ1-6,TGTGCCAGCTCACCCCAAGGGGGTCTAGGTTCACCCCTCCACTTT,CASSPQGGLGSPLHF
TRBD1,-,TRBV28,TRBJ1-2,TGTGCCAGCAGTTTGGGACAGGCCTTGAGTGGCTACACCTTC,CASSLGQALSGYTF
-,few,TRBV6-6,TRBJ2-7,TGTGCCAGCAGCCTACAGGGATCTTCCTACGAGCAGTACTTC,CASSLQGSSYEQYF
-,-,TRBV19,TRBJ2-7,TGTGCCAGTAGTATGCGGGCCTCGGGCCTTACAGTGAGCTCCTACGAGCAGTACTTC,CASSMRASGLTVSSYEQYF
-,-,TRBV7-2,TRBJ1-2,TGTGCCAGCAGATCCCAGAGGGAAGGCTACACCTTC,CASRSQREGYTF
-,-,TRBV10-3,TRBJ2-1,TGTGCCATCAGTGAGCGGGACACTTCCCCCCCCAATGAGCAGTTCTTC,CAISERDTSPPNEQFF
-,-,TRBV15,TRBJ1-2,TGTGCCACCAGCGGATCTTCCCGGGACATGGTTCTTACTGGCTACACCTTC,CATSGSSRDMVLTGYTF
-,-,TRBV30,TRBJ1-6,TGTGCCTGGACCGGGTGGAATTCACCCCTCCACTTT,CAWTGWNSPLHF
TRBD1,-,TRBV7-9,TRBJ1-4,TGTGCCAGCAGCCCACCGGGACAGTTAAATGAAAAACTGTTTTTT,CASSPPGQLNEKLFF
-,once,TRBV7-3,TRBJ2-2,TGTGCCAGCAGCACAGGGTTTGACACCGGGGAGCTGTTTTTT,CASSTGFDTGELFF
TRBD1,-,TRBV25-1,TRBJ2-7,TGTGCCAGCAGTGGATTAGGGGGACAGGGTTACGAGCAGTACTTC,CASSGLGGQGYEQYF
TRBD2,-,TRBV4-2,TRBJ2-2,TGTGCCAGCAAGTCCTCGGAAGAAGCGGGGGCCGCCACCGGGGAGCTGTTTTTT,CASKSSEEAGAATGELFF
-,-,TRBV5-8,TRBJ2-1,TGTGCCAGCAGCGAAACCGGGACAAGCTCCTACAATGAGCAGTTCTTC,CASSETGTSSYNEQFF
TRBD1,-,TRBV2,TRBJ2-1,TGTGCCAGCATTGGAGGACAGGGGATCTACAATGAGCAGTTCTTC,CASIGGQGIYNEQFF
-,-,TRBV30,TRBJ2-7,TGTGCCTGGAGTCTAGGCCTGTCGGGTAGCCACGAGCAGTACTTC,CAWSLGLSGSHEQYF
TRBD1,-,TRBV28,TRBJ1-1,TGTGCCAGCAGTTTCGCAGGGGGCCAAACTGAAGCTTTCTTT,CASSFAGGQTEAFF
TRBD2,-,TRBV11-3,TRBJ2-7,TGTGCCAGCAGCTTAGGGGGAGGGAGAGGAGAAACCTACGAGCAGTACTTC,CASSLGGGRGETYEQYF
-,-,TRBV7-8,TRBJ1-6,TGTGCCAGCAGCTTAAATGGTTGGCAAACCCTCCACTTT,CASSLNGWQTLHF
TRBD1,few,TRBV4-3,TRBJ1-2,TGCGCCAGCAGCCAGGACAGGGACTATGGCTACACCTTC,CASSQDRDYGYTF
TRBD2,few,TRBV30,TRBJ2-3,TGTGCCTGGAGTAAGGGACTAAGAGATACGCAGTATTTT,CAWSKGLRDTQYF
-,-,TRBV19,TRBJ2-7,TGTGCCAGTAGTATCGCCTACAGGGAACCCTACGAGCAGTACTTC,CASSIAYREPYEQYF
-,-,TRBV27,TRBJ2-5,TGTGCCAGCAGTGTCCCGGTTACCCAGTACTTC,CASSVPVTQYF
-,-,TRBV28,TRBJ1-3,TGTGCCAGCATCCCTCGAGGAAGCCTCTCTGGAAACACCATATATTTT,CASIPRGSLSGNTIYF
-,-,TRBV7-9,TRBJ1-2,TGTTCCAGCAGCTCGGGTCTATATGGCTACACCTTC,CSSSSGLYGYTF
-,-,TRBV28,TRBJ1-1,TGTGCCAGCAGTTTTTTTACGCTCCGACTCCTTAGGGAAGCTTTCTTT,CASSFFTLRLLREAFF
-,-,TRBV7-6,TRBJ1-4,TGTGCCAGCAGTCCAAGGGGAGGTTTAAATGAAAAACTGTTTTTT,CASSPRGGLNEKLFF
TRBD1,-,TRBV28,TRBJ1-2,TGTGCCAGCAGTCTCAATAAGGGACAGGACGACAACGGCACCTTC,CASSLNKGQDDNGTF
TRBD1,-,TRBV19,TRBJ2-7,TGTGCTACAGGGGGCTCCTACGAGCAGTACTTC,CATGGSYEQYF
TRBD1,few,TRBV5-1,TRBJ1-2,TGCGCCAGCAGCTCTTATGACAGGGGATATGGCTACACCTTC,CASSSYDRGYGYTF
-,-,TRBV27,TRBJ1-4,TGTGCCAGCAGTTTATTAGGACAAGCAACTAATGAAAAACTGTTTTTT,CASSLLGQATNEKLFF
-,-,TRBV10-3,TRBJ1-2,TGTGCCATCGCTACAGGGTACGATGGCTACACCTTC,CAIATGYDGYTF
TRBD1,-,TRBV27,TRBJ2-7,TGTGCCAGCAGTTTAAGTCCCGGGACAGGACTTGGTTACGAGCAGTACTTC,CASSLSPGTGLGYEQYF
TRBD2,-,TRBV2,TRBJ2-3,TGTGCCAGCAAGCCGGATTTTAGCGGGGGGGGTGATACGCAGTATTTT,CASKPDFSGGGDTQYF
-,-,TRBV7-7,TRBJ2-2,TGTGCTAGCAGCTTAGCTGGAGGAGGGCAGGGAAACACCGGGGAGCTGTTTTTT,CASSLAGGGQGNTGELFF
TRBD1,-,TRBV2,TRBJ1-1,TGTGCCAGCAGTGAAGTTGCAGGGGGCACTGAAGCTTTCTTT,CASSEVAGGTEAFF
TRBD1,-,TRBV7-9,TRBJ2-7,TGTGCCAGCAGCCCGGGACAGGGGGGCTACGAGCAGTACTTC,CASSPGQGGYEQYF
-,few,TRBV13,TRBJ1-1,TGTGCCAGCAGCTCCAAGCTCACTGAAGCTTTCTTT,CASSSKLTEAFF
-,-,TRBV14,TRBJ2-5,TGTGCCAGCAGCCAAGATGAGGGCGGACCTCGGGAGACCCAGTACTTC,CASSQDEGGPRETQYF
TRBD1,-,TRBV7-8,TRBJ1-2,TGTGCCAGCAGCCCAGGGGGAGATGGCTACACCTTC,CASSPGGDGYTF
TRBD1,-,TRBV6-5,TRBJ2-5,TGTGCCAGCAGACCCCATGACAGGGCCGAGACCCAGTACTTC,CASRPHDRAETQYF
TRBD2,-,TRBV15,TRBJ2-2,TGTGCCACCAGCAGGACTAGCGGGGGGGCCGGGGAGCTGTTTTTT,CATSRTSGGAGELFF